This T cell receptor (beta chain) appears in the sequencing data of a study of blood T cells in healthy people across ages. A J-beta primer mix and a sample-barcoded 5' primer were used in a second PCR of about 7 to 12 cycles. TCRdb re-called the 5' RACE reads with MiXCR, one entry per CDR3 protein. Of some 1.4 million distinct CDR3 sequences in the sample, approximately 42% were seen once. The clonotype was recovered from a woman aged 18-35 years in good health. Sequencing input: blood.

The CDR3 bases are TGTGCCATCAGCTCATGGTACTCACTTCTAACGGGACAGGGATCCCACGAGCAGTACTTC. It translates to CAISSWYSLLTGQGSHEQYF. The chain links TRBV10-3 to TRBJ2-7; TRBD1 matches 9 bases. V trimming: 6 bases; J trimming: 5 bases; junction bases outside the gene matches: 26. CDR3 length: 20 amino acids. CDR1 is ENHRY, CDR2 SYGVKD, per germline.